This T cell receptor beta chain was profiled in a study of shared clonotypes between healthy human individuals. With 5 bases clipped from V and 9 bases from J, the junction kept 14 bases outside the gene matches. The CDR3 spans 15 residues. Per germline, CDR1 MNHEY and CDR2 SMNVEV (reference sequence). Over several immunoSEQ plates, each subset's genomic DNA was distributed in even portions. It was on ten immunoSEQ deep assay plates that unsorted PBMC DNA was sequenced. The repertoire was sequenced with immunoSEQ multiplex PCR; TCRdb's copy has only in-frame clones and lacks some. The profile shows more than 450,000 clones, 75% to 85% of them singletons. In this sample, this clone turned up many times.

The rearrangement joins TRBV27 to TRBJ2-7, with 9 bases fitting TRBD2. The TCR comes from a woman in her forties in good health. Some clones in this sample may be carry-over from other donors' samples. Sequencing was carried out using PBMCs. The CDR3 spells CASSTGTSFSVWQYF. As DNA, the CDR3 is TGTGCCAGCAGTACCGGGACTAGCTTTTCGGTTTGGCAGTACTTC.